Below, one T cell receptor (beta chain) is given with its context. Its specificity is unknown. The CDR3 has 13 amino acids. The V gene's germline CDR1 is SNHLY and CDR2 FYNNEI. V was cut by 5 bases and J by 14 bases, with 16 bases left in between. This specimen comes from a study of CD8+ T cells in alopecia areata. The treatment denotes: oral pan-JAK inhibitor, 5-10 mg twice daily. Sequencing relied on a cDNA template that was reverse transcribed from extracted RNA. Libraries were prepared by immunoSEQ multiplex PCR; TCRdb keeps only in-frame clonotypes and omits some of them. The table lists under 200,000 clones, approximately 65% of them singletons. Study-level findings and limits: Across lesional scalp, and particularly alopecia totalis/universalis, clonality surpassed that of normal scalp. Many expanded lesional clones remained in scalp and blood on tofacitinib. Uncertain still, given a single nonresponder, is whether baseline CD8+ expansion links to response.

The material sequenced was CD4+ T cells sorted from blood, taken at week 4, from a patient treated with tofacitinib. The TCR originated in a human donor with alopecia areata. The chain uses TRBV2 and TRBJ1-6; D is uncertain. CDR3 sequence: CASSTGPQLALHF. CDR3 DNA sequence: TGTGCCAGCAGTACCGGGCCTCAACTGGCCCTCCACTTT.